This TCR beta chain came from a study of a mutant IDH1 vaccine in newly diagnosed glioma. Across the whole study: Patients under treatment included around 60% males and approximately 38% females and had a mean age of around 40 years. Most had both radiotherapy and temozolomide beforehand; others had only one.

On this clone: Its antigen is not known.

TCRdb's copy holds only in-frame clones and misses some; the assay was immunoSEQ multiplex PCR. Among about 51,000 clones listed, around 80% were seen once. As for time point: week 5, during vaccination. With topical imiquimod, each dose of the vaccine consisted of 300 ug of mutant IDH1 20-mer peptide. CDR1 SGHTA and CDR2 FQGNSA come from the germline V gene. The CDR3 consists of 13 residues. Trimming shortened V by 5 bases and J by 0 bases, and 7 bases separated the two germline ends. The sample in question was PBMCs, obtained from a glioma patient whose treatment included an IDH1 peptide vaccine. The source is a middle-aged man with glioma. The chain links TRBV7-2 to TRBJ1-1; no firm D call. The CDR3 DNA follows: TGTGCCAGCAGCCCACACCTGAACACTGAAGCTTTCTTT. Translation: CASSPHLNTEAFF. Based on the CDR3 plus reference TRBV7-2 and TRBJ1-1, the full variable domain is GAGVSQSPSNKVTEKGKDVELRCDPISGHTALYWYRQSLGQGLEFLIYFQGNSAPDKSGLPSDRFSAERTGGSVSTLTIQRTQQEDSAVYLCASSPHLNTEAFFGQGTRLTVV.